The 27 T cell receptor beta chains reported below all come from one sample, sequenced in a study of somatic mutations in cytotoxic T cells in rheumatoid arthritis. The repertoire was sequenced with immunoSEQ multiplex PCR; TCRdb's copy has only in-frame clones and lacks some. The sample includes roughly 12,000 clones, 70% to 80% seen only once; the top ten take around an eighth. Material for sequencing was CD8+ T cells sorted from blood. These receptors were collected from a man aged 45 to 65 in good health.

V and J are TRBV10-3 and TRBJ2-2; perhaps TRBD1 as D (5 bases). The germline V gene has CDR1 ENHRY and CDR2 SYGVKD. Trimming stripped 3 bases from V and 6 bases from J, with 8 bases between. The CDR3 covers 13 residues. CDR3: CAISDREPGELFF. The DNA of the CDR3 is TGTGCCATCAGTGACAGGGAACCCGGGGAGCTGTTTTTT.

The chain has TRBV4-1 and TRBJ2-5; 7 positions match TRBD1. V lost 1 base and J lost 2; bases outside the gene matches: 7. Germline CDR1 is MGHRA and CDR2 is YSYEKL. This CDR3 spans 16 amino acids. CDR3 sequence (DNA): TGCGCCAGCAGCCAAGGCAGCTTCAGGGGGCAAGAGACCCAGTACTTC. This translates into CASSQGSFRGQETQYF.

J is TRBJ2-7 and V is TRBV7-2; no definite D call. Germline V CDR1 and CDR2: SGHTA, FQGNSA. The CDR3 is 13 residues long. Trimming stripped 1 base from V and 2 bases from J, with 6 bases between. CDR3 amino acids: CASSLEPTYEQYF. CDR3 nucleotide sequence: TGTGCCAGCAGCTTAGAGCCGACCTACGAGCAGTACTTC.

The gene calls are TRBV19 and TRBJ1-5; D might be TRBD1 (5 bases). V lost 6 bases to trimming and J lost 4 bases, with 10 bases between them. Germline V gives CDR1 LNHDA, CDR2 SQIVND (reference sequence). The CDR3 is 13 residues long. CDR3 in DNA: TGTGCCAGTAGCCCTGGGGCGAATCAGCCCCAGCATTTT. This encodes CASSPGANQPQHF.

This clone was observed a single time. Relative to the germline gene, one junction end is altered; a read error may explain this. V is TRBV5-1 and J is TRBJ2-2; the match to TRBD2 covers 12 bases. Germline V lookup: CDR1 SGHRS, CDR2 YFSETQ. The CDR3 extends over 16 amino acids. CDR3 nucleotides: TGCGCCAGCAGCAAAACTAGCGGGAGGAAGGACCGGGGAGCTGTTTTT. It yields the protein CASSKTSGRKDRGAVF.

V usage is TRBV5-6 and J usage is TRBJ1-2, with D unclear. Trimming left V 4 bases short and J 0 bases short, with 10 bases between. CDR3 length equals 14 residues. CDR1 and CDR2 (germline): SGHDT, YYEEEE. The CDR3 sequence: CASSPAAPNYGYTF. The CDR3 region has the DNA TGTGCCAGCAGCCCCGCCGCCCCTAACTATGGCTACACCTTC.

The V call is TRBV7-9, the J call TRBJ2-7; weak D call: TRBD1 (6 bases). CDR3 length equals 14 residues. The germline V gene encodes CDR1 SEHNR and CDR2 FQNEAQ (reference sequence). The germline V and J ends were trimmed by 4 bases and 6 bases, with 16 bases remaining between them. CDR3 protein: CASSSQAGTPEQYV. The CDR3, as DNA: TGTGCCAGCAGCTCACAGGCAGGGACACCCGAGCAGTACGTC.

The V call is TRBV11-3, the J call TRBJ2-3; 9 bases match TRBD1. This CDR3 spans 15 amino acids. The germline CDR1 and CDR2 sequences are SGHNT and YENEEA. J was trimmed by 5 bases and V by 3 bases; bases with no gene match: 6. CDR3 sequence (DNA): TGTGCCAGCAGCTTTCGGACAGGGGCTTTAGATACGCAGTATTTT. This codes for CASSFRTGALDTQYF.

The chain employs TRBV28 and TRBJ1-4; D unclear. V lost 7 bases, J lost 7 bases, and 13 bases lay in between. The V gene's germline CDR1 is MDHEN and CDR2 SYDVKM. This CDR3 spans 13 amino acids. The CDR3 loop is CASNGREVEKLFF. CDR3 DNA: TGTGCCAGCAACGGACGGGAGGTTGAAAAACTGTTTTTT.

The chain couples TRBV5-6 to TRBJ1-2, with TRBD1 matching over 10 bases. Per germline, CDR1 SGHDT and CDR2 YYEEEE. CDR3 length: 15 residues. With 9 bases clipped from V and 3 bases from J, the junction kept 11 bases outside the gene matches. CDR3 in amino acids: CATGDRGYGYYGYTF. CDR3 nucleotide sequence: TGTGCCACCGGGGACAGGGGATATGGTTACTATGGCTACACCTTC.

This rearrangement joins TRBV5-5 to TRBJ1-5; a weak D match, TRBD1 (6 bases). CDR3 length: 14 residues. Trimming left V 5 bases short and J 2 bases short, with 11 bases between. The germline CDR1 and CDR2 sequences are SGHKS and YYEKEE (reference sequence). The CDR3 is CASRPGVGNQPQHF. Written as DNA, the CDR3 is TGTGCCAGCAGACCAGGGGTTGGCAATCAGCCCCAGCATTTT.

Concerning this clone itself: One end of the junction is discordant with germline, which a read error may explain. The chain combines TRBV7-9 with TRBJ1-3; weak D call: TRBD1 (5 bases). The CDR3 extends over 11 amino acids. In germline, CDR1 is SEHNR, CDR2 FQNEAQ (reference sequence). CDR3 coding DNA: TGTGCCAGCAGCTGGGGTGGGGCCCCTGATTTT. Protein: CASSWGGAPDF.

This clone has only a few counts. The gene calls are TRBV2 and TRBJ2-1; possibly TRBD2 for D (5 bases). The V gene lost 0 bases and the J gene lost 3 bases, with 18 bases spanning the gap. The V gene's germline CDR1 is SNHLY and CDR2 FYNNEI. This CDR3 is built from 18 residues. This CDR3 reads CASSEAPGLRGYYNEQFF. The DNA of the CDR3 is TGTGCCAGCAGTGAAGCGCCCGGACTCCGCGGCTACTACAATGAGCAGTTCTTC.

The V and J genes are TRBV9 and TRBJ1-1; D possibly corresponds to TRBD1 (5 bases). From germline, CDR1 is SGDLS and CDR2 YYNGEE. V was shortened by 3 bases and J by 6 bases, with 15 bases between the two germline ends. The CDR3 has 14 residues. The CDR3 DNA follows: TGTGCCAGCAGCGCCGCCTCGATGGGGGCTGAAGCTTTCTTT. Translation gives CASSAASMGAEAFF.

The V call is TRBV28, the J call TRBJ1-5; D unclear. V lost 7 bases to trimming and J lost 3 bases, with 16 bases between them. CDR1 and CDR2 (germline): MDHEN, SYDVKM. The CDR3 totals 15 residues. CDR3 nucleotide sequence: TGTGCCAGCACCCTCCCCCCCCCTTCCAATCAGCCCCAGCATTTT. Its translation is CASTLPPPSNQPQHF.

The chain is built from TRBV27 and TRBJ2-5; a weak D match, TRBD2 (6 bases). Germline V gene data show CDR1 as MNHEY and CDR2 as SMNVEV (reference sequence). The ends were cut back, 6 bases at V and 5 bases at J, with 19 bases in the middle. The length of the CDR3 is 15 residues. The CDR3 loop reads CASSWVGPAGETQYF. The CDR3 coding sequence is TGTGCCAGCAGCTGGGTAGGCCCGGCGGGGGAGACCCAGTACTTC.

The chain recombines TRBV27 with TRBJ1-2, with D maybe TRBD1 (6 bases). Per germline, CDR1 MNHEY and CDR2 SMNVEV (reference sequence). This CDR3 region has 12 residues. Deletions cut 8 bases from V and 2 bases from J, with 9 bases between. This CDR3 is CASFTGNYGYTF. The CDR3 nucleotides are TGTGCCAGCTTTACAGGGAACTATGGCTACACCTTC.

The chain joins TRBV28 to TRBJ2-6, with D perhaps assigned TRBD1 or TRBD2 (6 bases each). V lost 4 bases and J lost 0, with 16 bases in between. The length of the CDR3 is 18 residues. Germline CDR1 is MDHEN and CDR2 is SYDVKM. The DNA for the CDR3 is TGTGCCAGCAGTTCGGGGGCCTGGGGACGCTCTGGGGCCAACGTCCTGACTTTC. This translates into CASSSGAWGRSGANVLTF.

This clone has only one observation. J is TRBJ1-2 and V is TRBV7-8; D remains ambiguous. The V gene lost 5 bases and the J gene lost 1 base, with 17 bases spanning the gap. Germline loops: CDR1 SGHVS, CDR2 FQNEAQ. The CDR3 has 16 amino acids. The CDR3 sequence: CASSPPRSSFNYGYTF. DNA of the CDR3: TGTGCCAGCAGCCCCCCTAGGAGCAGCTTTAACTATGGCTACACCTTC. Full variable domain (remainder filled in from reference TRBV7-8 and TRBJ1-2): GAGVSQSPRYKVAKRGQDVALRCDPISGHVSLFWYQQALGQGPEFLTYFQNEAQLDKSGLPSDRFFAERPEGSVSTLKIQRTQQEDSAVYLCASSPPRSSFNYGYTFGSGTRLTVV.

The V and J genes are TRBV5-1 and TRBJ2-1; 9 nucleotides align to TRBD2. Unmatched junction bases numbered 3, after V lost 6 bases and J lost 2 bases. Germline loops: CDR1 SGHRS, CDR2 YFSETQ. CDR3 length: 14 residues. The CDR3 DNA reads as TGCGCCAGCACCTTAGCGGGGGCCTACAATGAGCAGTTCTTC. Translation: CASTLAGAYNEQFF.

This chain joins TRBV6-5 and TRBJ1-1; no firm D call. V lost 2 bases and J lost 3, with 7 bases in between. CDR3 length equals 13 residues. The germline CDR1 and CDR2 sequences are MNHEY and SVGAGI. The CDR3 DNA reads TGTGCCAGCAGTTACACAAGTTACACTGAAGCTTTCTTT. This translates into CASSYTSYTEAFF.

CDR3 sequence reads: CASSQRGSDNSPLHF. CDR3 DNA: TGCGCCAGCAGCCAAAGGGGATCAGACAATTCACCCCTCCACTTT. The chain employs TRBV4-3 and TRBJ1-6; D may be TRBD1 (5 bases). The germline CDR1 and CDR2 sequences are LGHNA and YSLEER. V gave up 2 bases and J gave up 7 bases, with 12 bases separating them. CDR3 length: 15 residues.

J is TRBJ2-7 and V is TRBV13; tentative D call: TRBD1 (5 bases). CDR1 is PRHDT, CDR2 FYEKMQ, per germline (reference sequence). Trimming removed 3 bases at V and 5 bases at J, with 14 bases between. This CDR3 has 14 amino acids. The CDR3 spells CASSFQGQSHEQYF. The CDR3 DNA follows: TGTGCCAGCAGCTTCCAGGGCCAGTCCCACGAGCAGTACTTC.

This chain joins TRBV4-1 and TRBJ1-6; 7 bases align to TRBD1. The CDR3 consists of 16 residues. Losses at the gene ends were 1 base for V and 4 bases for J; bases not matched to a gene: 4. Germline CDR1 MGHRA, CDR2 YSYEKL. The CDR3 coding sequence is TGCGCCAGCAGCCAAGTGGGGGACAGATATAATTCACCCCTCCACTTT. Encoded protein: CASSQVGDRYNSPLHF.

The chain recombines TRBV28 with TRBJ2-7, with D possibly being TRBD1 (6 bases). V lost 6 bases to trimming and J lost 0 bases, with 18 bases between them. The CDR3 spans 16 residues. The germline V gene has CDR1 MDHEN and CDR2 SYDVKM. The CDR3 protein is CASRKNRATSSYEQYV. In DNA form, the CDR3 reads TGTGCCAGCAGGAAGAACAGGGCAACAAGCTCCTACGAGCAGTACGTC.

The chain recombines TRBV6-5 with TRBJ2-7; D remains ambiguous. Germline V gives CDR1 MNHEY, CDR2 SVGAGI. Trimming shortened V by 0 bases and J by 3 bases, and 9 bases separated the two germline ends. This CDR3 is built from 14 residues. The chain's CDR3 is CASSYSTPGYEQYF. CDR3 bases: TGTGCCAGCAGTTACTCTACCCCGGGCTACGAGCAGTACTTC.

The gene calls are TRBV9 and TRBJ1-1; TRBD1 is a possible D gene (5 bases). This CDR3 has 14 amino acids. Germline-derived CDR1 and CDR2 are SGDLS and YYNGEE. V was cut by 4 bases and J by 2 bases, with 12 bases left in between. Here the CDR3 reads CASSPWDGNTEAFF. The CDR3 bases are TGTGCCAGCAGCCCATGGGACGGAAACACTGAAGCTTTCTTT.